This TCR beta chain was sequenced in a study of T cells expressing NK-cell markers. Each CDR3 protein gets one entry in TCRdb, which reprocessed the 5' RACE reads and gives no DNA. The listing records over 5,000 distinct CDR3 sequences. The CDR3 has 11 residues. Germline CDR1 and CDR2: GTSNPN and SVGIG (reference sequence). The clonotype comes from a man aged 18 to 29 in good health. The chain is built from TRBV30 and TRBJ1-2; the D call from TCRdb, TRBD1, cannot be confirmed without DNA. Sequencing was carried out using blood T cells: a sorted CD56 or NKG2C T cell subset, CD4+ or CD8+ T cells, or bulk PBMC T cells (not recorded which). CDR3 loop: CAWPGGDGYTF.